This TCR beta chain originates from a study of T cell responses to AZD1222 COVID-19 vaccine. Method: immunoSEQ multiplex PCR; TCRdb's copy keeps in-frame clones and lacks some. This table has roughly 120,000 clones, 88% appearing once. This CDR3 spans 13 amino acids. V was trimmed by 3 bases and J by 2 bases, leaving 7 bases between them. Per the germline V gene, CDR1 is KGHSH and CDR2 is LQKENI. This clonotype was obtained from an adult in good health. Sequenced here: peripheral blood, sampled on day 0 of AZD1222 vaccination. The rearrangement joins TRBV18 to TRBJ1-2; D is uncertain. DNA for the CDR3: TGTGCCAGCTCACCGCCGGCGAACTATGGCTACACCTTC. Amino acid sequence: CASSPPANYGYTF.